These 21 T cell receptor beta chains share one sample of origin, sequenced in a study of neurological immune-mediated disorders. Sample time point: longitudinal time-point 3. MiXCR, run by TCRdb on the 5' RACE reads, gives a single entry per CDR3 protein. This sample has approximately 50,000 distinct CDR3 sequences; 8% to 9% occur once, and the top ten carry 1.9%. Material: PBMCs. The source of these receptors is a woman between 40 and 55 years old in good health.

A remark on this clonotype: At one boundary the junction diverges from the germline segment, which might be a read error. The V and J genes are TRBV9 and TRBJ1-1; D possibly corresponds to TRBD1 (6 bases). Per germline, CDR1 SGDLS and CDR2 YYNGEE. The CDR3 contains 14 residues. This chain's CDR3 is CASSLGGGITEAFF. In DNA, the CDR3 is TGTGCCAGCAGCCTAGGGGGGGGGATCACTGAAGCCTTCTTT.

This clonotype has a count of ten or more. The rearrangement uses TRBV2 and TRBJ2-7, with 10 bases lining up with TRBD1. CDR1 and CDR2 from the germline V gene are SNHLY and FYNNEI. V lost 4 bases, J lost 4 bases, and 7 bases stayed unmatched. The CDR3 loop spans 15 amino acids. The CDR3 is CASSGRGTGAYEQYF. The DNA of the CDR3 is TGTGCCAGCAGTGGGCGGGGGACAGGGGCGTACGAGCAGTACTTC.

Many counts were recorded for this clonotype. The chain recombines TRBV5-8 with TRBJ1-4; no firm D call. The CDR3 covers 16 residues. The V and J ends lost 4 bases and 7 bases respectively, with 20 bases between them. CDR1 and CDR2 from the germline V gene are SGHTS and YDEGEE. The CDR3 spells CASSTPAFSVGEKLFF. In DNA, the CDR3 is TGTGCCAGCAGCACCCCGGCCTTTTCGGTGGGTGAAAAACTGTTTTTT. The full variable domain, rest sourced from reference TRBV5-8 and TRBJ1-4, is EAGVTQSPTHLIKTRGQQATLRCSPISGHTSVYWYQQALGLGLQFLLWYDEGEERNRGNFPPRFSGRQFPNYSSELNVNALELEDSALYLCASSTPAFSVGEKLFFGSGTQLSVL.

This clonotype was observed at least ten times. The rearrangement uses TRBV29-1 and TRBJ2-5, with 9 bases matching TRBD1. This CDR3 has 14 amino acids. V shed 7 bases, J shed 0 bases, and the junction held 6 bases outside the gene matches. The germline gives CDR1 SQVTM, CDR2 ANQGSEA. The CDR3: CSGGQGRYQETQYF. The CDR3 DNA is TGCAGCGGCGGACAGGGGAGGTACCAAGAGACCCAGTACTTC.

This sequence joins TRBV4-2 and TRBJ1-1; maybe TRBD1 (6 bases). This CDR3 comprises 14 residues. Trimming shortened V by 0 bases and J by 7 bases, and 12 bases separated the two germline ends. CDR1 is LGHNA and CDR2 is YNFKEQ in the germline V gene. For the CDR3, the DNA is TGTGCCAGCAGCCAAGAGGGGGCCAAACGTGAAGCTTTCTTT. Amino acid sequence: CASSQEGAKREAFF.

This clonotype was counted many times. The rearrangement joins TRBV21-1 to TRBJ2-5; the table's D gene call, TRBD1, was not cross checked with the DNA. TRBV21-1 is assigned pseudogene status. The CDR3 totals 12 residues. CDR3 DNA: TGTGCCAGTCCGGGACAGGGCTCGACCCAGTACTTC. Amino acids: CASPGQGSTQYF.

The table lists this clonotype with many counts. The chain couples TRBV27 to TRBJ2-7; D is ambiguous. Germline CDR1 and CDR2: MNHEY and SMNVEV (reference sequence). Trimming cost V 5 bases and J 2 bases, with 16 bases left between them. This CDR3 is built from 15 residues. The CDR3 region is CASSRSVVRPYEQYF. CDR3 in DNA: TGTGCCAGCAGTCGGTCAGTAGTACGGCCCTACGAGCAGTACTTC.

This clonotype has a count of ten or more. The chain carries TRBV6-1 and TRBJ1-5; maybe TRBD1 (5 bases). There are 13 residues in the CDR3. CDR1 is MNHNS, CDR2 SASEGT, per germline. V was pared by 2 bases and J by 6 bases, with 8 bases between. Here the CDR3 DNA reads TGTGCCAGCAGTGAACAGGGAGGTCAGCCCCAGCATTTT. It codes for CASSEQGGQPQHF.

This clonotype appeared many times. This sequence joins TRBV9 and TRBJ2-1; no firm D call. V lost 4 bases and J lost 2, with 10 bases in between. CDR1 is SGDLS and CDR2 is YYNGEE in the germline V gene. The CDR3 runs 14 residues. This CDR3 reads CASSKGLAYNEQFF. The CDR3 nucleotides are TGTGCCAGCAGCAAAGGGCTAGCCTACAATGAGCAGTTCTTC.

This clonotype was observed many times. J is TRBJ2-4 and V is TRBV5-1; TRBD1 agrees at 10 bases. The CDR3 is 19 residues long. The germline V gene encodes CDR1 SGHRS and CDR2 YFSETQ. V shed 2 bases and J 0 bases; nucleotides not matched to a gene: 11. CDR3 residues: CASSFGPGQGTVAKNIQYF. The CDR3 nucleotides read TGCGCCAGCAGCTTCGGACCGGGACAGGGGACCGTAGCCAAAAACATTCAGTACTTC.

The sample holds many counts of this clonotype. The rearrangement joins TRBV6-2 or TRBV6-3 to TRBJ2-2, with D possibly TRBD2 on 6 matching bases. The germline V gene has CDR1 MNHEY and CDR2 SVGEGT. The CDR3 has 15 residues. Trimming left V 6 bases short and J 1 base short, with 12 bases between. The CDR3 here is CASSENGGNTGELFF. The CDR3 DNA sequence: TGTGCCAGCAGCGAAAACGGGGGGAACACCGGGGAGCTGTTTTTT.

This clonotype was observed a few times. V gene TRBV30 combines with J gene TRBJ1-4, with 9 bases aligning to TRBD1. Germline assignment: CDR1 GTSNPN and CDR2 SVGIG (reference sequence). The CDR3 is 13 residues long. V trimming: 1 base; J trimming: 10 bases; junction bases outside the gene matches: 4. In DNA form, the CDR3 reads TGTGCCTGGAGTGGACAGGGGGGGGTAAAACTGTTTTTT. Protein product: CAWSGQGGVKLFF. The full variable domain, in which reference TRBV30 and TRBJ1-4 provide the parts outside the CDR3, is SQTIHQWPATLVQPVGSPLSLECTVEGTSNPNLYWYRQAAGRGLQLLFYSVGIGQISSEVPQNLSASRPQDRQFILSSKKLLLSDSGFYLCAWSGQGGVKLFFGSGTQLSVL.

In this sample, this clonotype turned up many times. The J gene is TRBJ1-2, the V gene TRBV5-1; D is unresolved. V was cut by 0 bases and J by 0 bases, with 9 bases left in between. The length of the CDR3 is 15 residues. Germline CDR1 SGHRS, CDR2 YFSETQ. For the CDR3, the DNA is TGCGCCAGCAGCTTGGCCCCGGCAGCTAACTATGGCTACACCTTC. It encodes CASSLAPAANYGYTF.

Ten or more counts support this clonotype. The chain combines TRBV18 with TRBJ2-3, with 8 bases fitting TRBD2. The germline gives CDR1 KGHSH, CDR2 LQKENI. J was trimmed by 1 base and V by 0 bases; bases with no gene match: 0. The CDR3 has 15 amino acids. The CDR3, as DNA: TGTGCCAGCTCACCACCGGGACTAGGCACAGATACGCAGTATTTT. Translating gives CASSPPGLGTDTQYF.

In this sample, this clonotype turned up many times. The chain uses TRBV5-1 and TRBJ1-1, with a possible D match to TRBD1 (5 bases). The CDR3 sequence is 15 residues long. Germline V gene lookup returns CDR1 SGHRS and CDR2 YFSETQ. Deletions cut 6 bases from V and 3 bases from J, with 18 bases between. CDR3 nucleotides: TGCGCCAGCACGCATAATCAGGGACCATACACTGAAGCTTTCTTT. It encodes CASTHNQGPYTEAFF.

Concerning this clonotype itself: A junction boundary mismatches the germline segment, possibly from a read error. The chain combines TRBV5-1 with TRBJ2-2; TRBD2 might be the D (5 bases). This CDR3 comprises 14 residues. Germline CDR1 and CDR2: SGHRS and YFSETQ. The CDR3 region has the DNA TGCGCCAGCATCACCCTGACGAACACCGGGGAGCCGTTTTTT. This codes for CASITLTNTGEPFF. Drawing the rest from reference TRBV5-1 and TRBJ2-2, the complete variable domain is KAGVTQTPRYLIKTRGQQVTLSCSPISGHRSVSWYQQTPGQGLQFLFEYFSETQRNKGNFPGRFSGRQFSNSRSEMNVSTLELGDSALYLCASITLTNTGEPFFGEGSRLTVL.

This clonotype came up many times. This chain connects TRBV10-3 to TRBJ2-5; possibly TRBD1 or TRBD2 for D (5 bases each). Germline V gives CDR1 ENHRY, CDR2 SYGVKD. V lost 0 bases and J 3 bases, leaving 17 bases between the germline ends. This CDR3 comprises 17 residues. The CDR3 loop reads CAISESMLIGGEETQYF. As DNA, the CDR3 is TGTGCCATCAGTGAGTCGATGTTAATTGGGGGTGAAGAGACCCAGTACTTC.

The chain carries TRBV24-1 and TRBJ1-2, with a weak D call TRBD1 (5 bases). The V end lost 2 bases, the J end lost 6 bases, and 12 bases lay between the germline ends. The V gene's germline CDR1 is KGHDR and CDR2 SFDVKD. The CDR3 totals 14 residues. The CDR3 loop is CATSDSSGSHGYTF. For the CDR3, the DNA is TGTGCCACCAGTGATTCGTCAGGGAGTCATGGCTACACCTTC.

This clonotype was detected ten times or more. The chain couples TRBV7-2 to TRBJ2-3; 7 bases map to TRBD2. The trim removed 5 bases at V and 3 bases at J, leaving 14 bases unmatched. CDR3 length equals 17 residues. Per the germline V gene, CDR1 is SGHTA and CDR2 is FQGNSA. DNA of the CDR3: TGTGCCAGCAGCCTCAGGGTTTCGAGCGGGGATACAGATACGCAGTATTTT. Protein sequence: CASSLRVSSGDTDTQYF.

This clonotype was seen ten or more times. The CDR3 DNA sequence: TGTGCCAGCAGCTTATTAAGGATGAGCTCCTACGAGCAGTACTTC. The encoded protein is CASSLLRMSSYEQYF. The rearrangement joins TRBV7-8 to TRBJ2-7; D not resolved. V shed 2 bases and J shed 0 bases, with 11 bases lying between them. The CDR3 totals 15 residues. Germline V lookup: CDR1 SGHVS, CDR2 FQNEAQ.

Ten or more counts support this clonotype. The V call is TRBV7-3, the J call TRBJ2-3; 10 nucleotides line up with TRBD2. J was trimmed by 4 bases and V by 4 bases; bases with no gene match: 5. The CDR3 has 15 residues. Germline lookup yields CDR1 SGHTA and CDR2 FQGTGA. The CDR3 is CASSYLAGVSDTQYF. Here the CDR3 DNA reads TGTGCCAGCAGCTATCTAGCGGGGGTTTCAGATACGCAGTATTTT.